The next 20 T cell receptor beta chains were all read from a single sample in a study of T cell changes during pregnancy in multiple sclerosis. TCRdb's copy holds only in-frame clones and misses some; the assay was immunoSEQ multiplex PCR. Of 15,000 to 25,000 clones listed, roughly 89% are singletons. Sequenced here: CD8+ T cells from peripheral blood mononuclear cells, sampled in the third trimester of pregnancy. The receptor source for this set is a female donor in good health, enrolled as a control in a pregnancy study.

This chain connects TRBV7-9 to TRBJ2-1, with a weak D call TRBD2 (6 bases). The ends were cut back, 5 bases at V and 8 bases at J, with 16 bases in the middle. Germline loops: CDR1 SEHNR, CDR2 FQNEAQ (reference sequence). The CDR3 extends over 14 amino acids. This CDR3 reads CASSAPGLIYEQFF. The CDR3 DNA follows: TGTGCCAGCAGCGCTCCGGGACTGATCTATGAGCAGTTCTTC. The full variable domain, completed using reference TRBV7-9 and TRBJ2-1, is DTGVSQNPRHKITKRGQNVTFRCDPISEHNRLYWYRQTLGQGPEFLTYFQNEAQLEKSRLLSDRFSAERPKGSFSTLEIQRTEQGDSAMYLCASSAPGLIYEQFFGPGTRLTVL.

CDR3 region: CASSQEQGPYNEQFF. The CDR3 DNA sequence: TGCGCCAGCAGCCAAGAGCAGGGGCCCTACAATGAGCAGTTCTTC. This chain links TRBV4-3 with TRBJ2-1; D possibly corresponds to TRBD1 (6 bases). The CDR3 consists of 15 residues. V was clipped by 0 bases and J by 2 bases, with 8 bases between them. In germline, CDR1 is LGHNA, CDR2 YSLEER.

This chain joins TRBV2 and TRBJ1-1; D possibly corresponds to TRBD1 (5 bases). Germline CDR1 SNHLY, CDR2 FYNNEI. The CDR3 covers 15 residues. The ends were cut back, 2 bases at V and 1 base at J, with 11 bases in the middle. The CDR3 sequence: CASSERKGSNTEAFF. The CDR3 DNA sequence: TGTGCCAGCAGTGAACGGAAGGGGTCGAACACTGAAGCTTTCTTT.

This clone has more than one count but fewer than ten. The CDR3 bases are TGTGCCAGCAGCCAAGAAGCAGGGACTTCCTACGAGCAGTACTTC. Translation gives CASSQEAGTSYEQYF. The rearrangement uses TRBV4-2 and TRBJ2-7; a possible D gene is TRBD2 (6 bases). CDR1 and CDR2 from the germline V gene are LGHNA and YNFKEQ. Trimming took 0 bases from V and 1 from J, leaving 10 bases between them. The CDR3 is made up of 15 amino acids.

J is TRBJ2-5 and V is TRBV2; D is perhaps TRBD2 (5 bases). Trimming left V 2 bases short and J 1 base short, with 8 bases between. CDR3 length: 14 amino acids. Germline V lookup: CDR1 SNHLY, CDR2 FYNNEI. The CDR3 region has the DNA TGTGCCAGCAGTGAATATCGGGGCCAAGAGACCCAGTACTTC. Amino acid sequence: CASSEYRGQETQYF.

The CDR3 DNA sequence: TGCGCCAGCAGCCAAGATTTTCCTTACTACAATGAGCAGTTCTTC. This codes for CASSQDFPYYNEQFF. The chain recombines TRBV4-3 with TRBJ2-1; D is unresolved. Trimming pared 0 bases from V and 3 bases from J, leaving 9 bases between. Per germline, CDR1 LGHNA and CDR2 YSLEER. The CDR3 is 15 residues long.

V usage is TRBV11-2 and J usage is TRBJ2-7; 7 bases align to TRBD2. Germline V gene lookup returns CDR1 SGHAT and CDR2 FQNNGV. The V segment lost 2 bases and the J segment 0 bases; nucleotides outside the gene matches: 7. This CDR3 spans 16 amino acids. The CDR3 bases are TGTGCCAGCAGCTTATTTACAAGCGGGGACTCCTACGAGCAGTACTTC. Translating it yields CASSLFTSGDSYEQYF.

The CDR3 region is CASSSSQGGQPQHF. CDR3 coding DNA: TGTGCCAGCAGTTCCTCACAGGGTGGCCAGCCCCAGCATTTT. V usage is TRBV6-5 and J usage is TRBJ1-5; TRBD1 might be the D (6 bases). The germline gives CDR1 MNHEY, CDR2 SVGAGI. V lost 4 bases and J 7 bases, leaving 14 bases between the germline ends. The CDR3 sequence is 14 residues long.

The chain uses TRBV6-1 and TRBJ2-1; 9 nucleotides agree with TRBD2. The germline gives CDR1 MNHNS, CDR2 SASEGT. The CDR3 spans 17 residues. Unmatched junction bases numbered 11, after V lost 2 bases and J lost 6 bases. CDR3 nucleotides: TGTGCCAGCAGTGAAATCGGTACTAGCGGGTTACCCAATGAGCAGTTCTTC. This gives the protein CASSEIGTSGLPNEQFF.

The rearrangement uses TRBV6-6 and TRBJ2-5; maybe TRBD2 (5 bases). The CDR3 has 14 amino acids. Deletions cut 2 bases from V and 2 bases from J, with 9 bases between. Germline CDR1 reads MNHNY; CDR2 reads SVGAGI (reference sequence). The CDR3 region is CASSYDSGQETQYF. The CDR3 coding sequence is TGTGCCAGCAGTTACGATTCGGGACAAGAGACCCAGTACTTC.

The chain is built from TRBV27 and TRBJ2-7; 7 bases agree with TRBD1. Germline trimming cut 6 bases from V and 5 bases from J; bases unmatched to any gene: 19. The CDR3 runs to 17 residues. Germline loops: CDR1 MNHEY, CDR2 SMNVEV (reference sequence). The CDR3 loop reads CASSQITPQQGSNEQYF. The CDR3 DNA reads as TGTGCCAGCAGCCAAATAACCCCCCAACAGGGGTCCAACGAGCAGTACTTC.

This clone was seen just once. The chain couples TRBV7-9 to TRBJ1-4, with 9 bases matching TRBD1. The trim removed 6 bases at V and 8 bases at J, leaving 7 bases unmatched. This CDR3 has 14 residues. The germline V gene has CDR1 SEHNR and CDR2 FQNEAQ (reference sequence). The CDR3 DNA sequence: TGTGCCAGCAGGCCGACAGGGGGAAAGGAAAAACTGTTTTTT. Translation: CASRPTGGKEKLFF.

The CDR3 DNA sequence: TGCGCCAGCAGCCAAACAGGGGCCCCAACTATGAACACTGAAGCTTTCTTT. This translates into CASSQTGAPTMNTEAFF. The chain recombines TRBV4-1 with TRBJ1-1; 7 nucleotides align to TRBD1. Germline lookup yields CDR1 MGHRA and CDR2 YSYEKL. The CDR3 has 17 residues. V was pared by 2 bases and J by 0 bases, with 9 bases of the junction left unmatched.

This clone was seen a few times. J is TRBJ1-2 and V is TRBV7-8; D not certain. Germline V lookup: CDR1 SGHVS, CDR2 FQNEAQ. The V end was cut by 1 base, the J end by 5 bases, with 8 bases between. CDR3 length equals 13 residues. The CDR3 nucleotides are TGTGCCAGCAGCTTAGACCCGGGGTATGGCTACACCTTC. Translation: CASSLDPGYGYTF.

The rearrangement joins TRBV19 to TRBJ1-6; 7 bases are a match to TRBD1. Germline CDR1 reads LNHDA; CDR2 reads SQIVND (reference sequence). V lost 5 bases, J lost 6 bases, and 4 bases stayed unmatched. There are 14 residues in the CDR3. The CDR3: CASSHRGSNSPLHF. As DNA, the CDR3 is TGTGCCAGTAGTCACAGGGGCAGTAATTCACCCCTCCACTTT.

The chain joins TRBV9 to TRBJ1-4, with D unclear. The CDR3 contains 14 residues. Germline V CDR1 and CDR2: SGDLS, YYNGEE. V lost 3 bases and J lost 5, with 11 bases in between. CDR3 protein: CASSAGDGNEKLFF. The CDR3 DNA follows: TGTGCCAGCAGCGCGGGAGATGGGAATGAAAAACTGTTTTTT.

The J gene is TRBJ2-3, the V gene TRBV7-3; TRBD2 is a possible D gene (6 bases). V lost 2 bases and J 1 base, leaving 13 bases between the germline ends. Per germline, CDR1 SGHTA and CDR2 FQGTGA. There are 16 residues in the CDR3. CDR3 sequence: CASSLGIGGGTDTQYF. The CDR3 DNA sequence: TGTGCCAGCAGCTTAGGGATAGGCGGGGGCACAGATACGCAGTATTTT.

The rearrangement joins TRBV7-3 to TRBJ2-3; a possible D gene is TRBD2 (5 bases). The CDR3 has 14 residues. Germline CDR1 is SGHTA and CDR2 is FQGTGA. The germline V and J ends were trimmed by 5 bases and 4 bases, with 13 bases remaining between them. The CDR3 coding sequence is TGTGCCAGCAGCCCTACACTCGGGGCAGATACGCAGTATTTT. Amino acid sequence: CASSPTLGADTQYF.

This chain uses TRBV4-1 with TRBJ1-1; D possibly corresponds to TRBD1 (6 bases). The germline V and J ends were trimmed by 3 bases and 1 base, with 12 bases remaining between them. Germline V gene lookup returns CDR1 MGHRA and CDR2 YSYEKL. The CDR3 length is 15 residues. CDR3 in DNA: TGCGCCAGCAGCCACCTGGCGGGGGCGAACACTGAAGCTTTCTTT. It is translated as CASSHLAGANTEAFF.

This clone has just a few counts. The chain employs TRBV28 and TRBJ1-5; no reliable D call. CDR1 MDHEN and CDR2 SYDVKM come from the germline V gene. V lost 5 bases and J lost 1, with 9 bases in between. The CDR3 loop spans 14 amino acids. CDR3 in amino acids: CASSRVRSNQPQHF. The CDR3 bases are TGTGCCAGCAGTCGCGTAAGAAGCAATCAGCCCCAGCATTTT.